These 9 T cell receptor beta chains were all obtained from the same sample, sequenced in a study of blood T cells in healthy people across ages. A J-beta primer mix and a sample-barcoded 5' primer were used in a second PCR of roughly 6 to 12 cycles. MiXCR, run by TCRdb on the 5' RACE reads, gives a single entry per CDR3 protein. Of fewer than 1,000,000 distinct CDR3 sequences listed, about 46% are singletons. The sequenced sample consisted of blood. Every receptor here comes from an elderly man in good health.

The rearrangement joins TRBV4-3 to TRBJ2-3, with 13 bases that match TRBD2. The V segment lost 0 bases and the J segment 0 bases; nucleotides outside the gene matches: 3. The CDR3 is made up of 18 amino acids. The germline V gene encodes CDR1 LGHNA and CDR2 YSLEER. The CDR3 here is CASSQETSGGGSTDTQYF. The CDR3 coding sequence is TGCGCCAGCAGCCAAGAAACTAGCGGGGGGGGAAGCACAGATACGCAGTATTTT.

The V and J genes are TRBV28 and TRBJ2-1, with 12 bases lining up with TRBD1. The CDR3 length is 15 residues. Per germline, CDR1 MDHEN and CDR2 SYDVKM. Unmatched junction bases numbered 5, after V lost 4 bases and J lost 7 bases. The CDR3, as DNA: TGTGCCAGCAGTTGGGGACAGGGGGCTTTTAATGAGCAGTTCTTC. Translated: CASSWGQGAFNEQFF.

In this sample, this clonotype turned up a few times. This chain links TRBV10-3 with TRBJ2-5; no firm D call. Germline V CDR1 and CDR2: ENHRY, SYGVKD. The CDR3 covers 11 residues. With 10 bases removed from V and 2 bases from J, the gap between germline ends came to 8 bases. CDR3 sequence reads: CATREQETQYF. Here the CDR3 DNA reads TGTGCCACCAGAGAGCAAGAGACCCAGTACTTC.

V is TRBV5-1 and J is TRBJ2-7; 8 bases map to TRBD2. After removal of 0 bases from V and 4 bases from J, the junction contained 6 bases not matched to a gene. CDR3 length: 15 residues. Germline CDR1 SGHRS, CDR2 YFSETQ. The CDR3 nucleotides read TGCGCCAGCAGCTTGGAAACGGGAGGGCCGTACGAGCAGTACTTC. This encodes CASSLETGGPYEQYF.

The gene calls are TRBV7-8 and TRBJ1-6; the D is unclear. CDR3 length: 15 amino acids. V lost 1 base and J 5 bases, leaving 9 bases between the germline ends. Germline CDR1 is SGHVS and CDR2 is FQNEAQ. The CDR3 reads CASSLDSYNNSPLHF. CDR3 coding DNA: TGTGCCAGCAGCTTAGACAGCTATAATAATTCACCCCTCCACTTT.

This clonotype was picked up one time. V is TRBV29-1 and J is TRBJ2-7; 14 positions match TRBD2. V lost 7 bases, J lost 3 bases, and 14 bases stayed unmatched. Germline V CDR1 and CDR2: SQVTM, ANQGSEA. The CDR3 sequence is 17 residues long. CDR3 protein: CSAAGLAGAFRSYEQYF. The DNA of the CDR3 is TGCAGCGCCGCGGGACTAGCGGGAGCATTTAGGAGCTACGAGCAGTACTTC.

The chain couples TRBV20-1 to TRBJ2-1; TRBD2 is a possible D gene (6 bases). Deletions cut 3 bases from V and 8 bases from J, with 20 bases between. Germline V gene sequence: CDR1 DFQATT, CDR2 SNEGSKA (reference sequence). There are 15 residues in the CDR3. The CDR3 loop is CSARNGGTLIDEQFF. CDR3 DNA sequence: TGCAGTGCTAGGAATGGCGGGACTTTGATAGATGAGCAGTTCTTC.

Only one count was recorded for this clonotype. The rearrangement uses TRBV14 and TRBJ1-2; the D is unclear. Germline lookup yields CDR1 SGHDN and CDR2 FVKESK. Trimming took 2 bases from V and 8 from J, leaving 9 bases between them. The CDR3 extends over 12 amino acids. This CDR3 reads CASSQPPGGYTF. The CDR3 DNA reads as TGTGCCAGCAGCCAACCGCCCGGCGGCTACACCTTC.

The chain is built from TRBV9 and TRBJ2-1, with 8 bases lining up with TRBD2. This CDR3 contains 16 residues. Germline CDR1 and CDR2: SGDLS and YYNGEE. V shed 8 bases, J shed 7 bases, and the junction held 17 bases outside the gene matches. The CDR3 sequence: CARSKPPGLVGNEQFF. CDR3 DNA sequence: TGTGCCAGGAGCAAACCACCGGGACTAGTAGGGAATGAGCAGTTCTTC.